This TCR beta chain was recovered during a study of metastatic and nonmetastatic thyroid tumors. All patients reached thyroid surgery having received no treatment beforehand. MiXCR reprocessed the PCR reads for TCRdb. Among approximately 25,000 clones listed, roughly 13% were seen once. The CDR3 totals 12 residues. The V gene's germline CDR1 is GTSNPN and CDR2 SVGIG (reference sequence). V shed 5 bases and J shed 8 bases, with 15 bases lying between them. The genes are TRBV30 and TRBJ1-2; D remains unclear. The sample taken for sequencing was blood. This clonotype was obtained from a female donor with papillary thyroid cancer or a benign thyroid nodule (not recorded which). Some clones in this sample may be carry-over from other donors' samples. CDR3 nucleotides: TGTGCCTGGGTCCCTACGCATGGGGGCTACACCTTC. This encodes CAWVPTHGGYTF.